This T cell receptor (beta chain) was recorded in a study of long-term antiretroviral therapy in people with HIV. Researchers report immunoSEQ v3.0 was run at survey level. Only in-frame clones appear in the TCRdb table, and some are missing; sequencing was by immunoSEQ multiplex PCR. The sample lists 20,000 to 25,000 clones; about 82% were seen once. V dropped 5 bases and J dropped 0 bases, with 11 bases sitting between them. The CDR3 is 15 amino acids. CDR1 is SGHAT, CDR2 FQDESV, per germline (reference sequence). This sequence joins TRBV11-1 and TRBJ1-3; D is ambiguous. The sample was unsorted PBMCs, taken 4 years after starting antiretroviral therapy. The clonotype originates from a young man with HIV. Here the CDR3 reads CASSRTVDSGNTIYF. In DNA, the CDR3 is TGTGCCAGCAGCCGCACCGTAGACTCTGGAAACACCATATATTTT. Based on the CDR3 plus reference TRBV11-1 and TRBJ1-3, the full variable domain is EAEVAQSPRYKITEKSQAVAFWCDPISGHATLYWYRQILGQGPELLVQFQDESVVDDSQLPKDRFSAERLKGVDSTLKIQPAELGDSAMYLCASSRTVDSGNTIYFGEGSWLTVV.